Below, 18 T cell receptor beta chains from the same sample are listed, as sequenced in a study of shared clonotypes between healthy human individuals. This table comes from immunoSEQ multiplex PCR, and its TCRdb copy is limited to in-frame clones, with some not included. The sample has 2 million to 2.5 million clones, 85% to 95% seen once. The sample taken for sequencing was naive CD4+ T cells from PBMCs. Indicated subset: CD45RA+ positively selected. Receptors were obtained from a man between 18 and 35 years old in good health. Some clones in this sample may be carry-over from other donors' samples.

The chain links TRBV4-1 to TRBJ1-1; no firm D call. The CDR3 has 17 amino acids. Trimming left V 1 base short and J 1 base short, with 16 bases between. Germline V lookup: CDR1 MGHRA, CDR2 YSYEKL. CDR3 nucleotide sequence: TGCGCCAGCAGCCAAGGCCTCGGGAAACTCGGGAACACTGAAGCTTTCTTT. This translates into CASSQGLGKLGNTEAFF.

Worth noting for this clone: Other DNA sequences within the sample encode an identical CDR3. In DNA, the CDR3 is TGTGCCAGCAGCTTAGCCCGAGGGGATACGCAGTATTTT. Protein sequence: CASSLARGDTQYF. The chain combines TRBV7-2 with TRBJ2-3, with D perhaps TRBD2 (5 bases). The CDR3 is 13 residues long. The V gene lost 0 bases and the J gene lost 6 bases, with 7 bases spanning the gap. The germline CDR1 and CDR2 sequences are SGHTA and FQGNSA.

Note on this clone: This CDR3 is also generated by other DNA sequences in the sample. Here the CDR3 DNA reads TGCGCCAGCAGCTTGCAGGGGGACGAGACCCAGTACTTC. As protein: CASSLQGDETQYF. The rearrangement links TRBV5-1 to TRBJ2-5, with 7 bases lining up with TRBD1. The J segment lost 5 bases and the V segment lost 1 base, leaving 2 bases of the junction unmatched. CDR3 length equals 13 residues. CDR1 and CDR2 from the germline V gene are SGHRS and YFSETQ.

The genes are TRBV5-1 and TRBJ2-7; no firm D call. The V and J ends lost 2 bases and 2 bases respectively, with 17 bases between them. Germline V gene sequence: CDR1 SGHRS, CDR2 YFSETQ. The CDR3 consists of 16 residues. The CDR3, as DNA: TGCGCCAGCAGCTTTGGCCGAGAGGCGGCAGCCTACGAGCAGTACTTC. This codes for CASSFGREAAAYEQYF.

This clone was observed once. This sequence joins TRBV4-1 and TRBJ2-5; TRBD1 agrees at 7 bases. The tail of the sequence fits TRBJ2-7 better, so the J call may be wrong. The CDR3 has 13 residues. Germline lookup yields CDR1 MGHRA and CDR2 YSYEKL. CDR3 DNA: TGCGCCAGCAGCCAGCGGACAGGCTACGAGCAGTACTTC. Amino acids: CASSQRTGYEQYF.

The chain is built from TRBV6-6 and TRBJ2-2; TRBD1 matches 12 bases. The germline V gene encodes CDR1 MNHNY and CDR2 SVGAGI (reference sequence). The CDR3 has 16 residues. Trimming took 6 bases from V and 5 from J; bases not matched to a gene: 7. The CDR3 sequence: CASSPWDRGRTGELFF. CDR3 DNA: TGTGCCAGCAGCCCTTGGGACAGGGGGCGAACCGGGGAGCTGTTTTTT.

The sample holds one count of this clone. The V and J genes are TRBV18 and TRBJ1-2, with 8 bases fitting TRBD1. CDR3 length: 13 amino acids. V lost 4 bases, J lost 4 bases, and 2 bases stayed unmatched. Germline CDR1 and CDR2: KGHSH and LQKENI. CDR3 residues: CASSLTGGYGYTF. The CDR3 DNA reads TGTGCCAGCTCACTTACAGGGGGCTATGGCTACACCTTC.

V gene TRBV7-3 combines with J gene TRBJ2-5, with TRBD2 identical over 10 bases. The CDR3 is 16 residues long. Germline V gene lookup returns CDR1 SGHTA and CDR2 FQGTGA. The V segment lost 6 bases and the J segment 4 bases; nucleotides outside the gene matches: 11. CDR3: CASSSRPRTSGETQYF. CDR3 sequence (DNA): TGTGCCAGCAGTTCCAGGCCCCGGACTAGCGGAGAGACCCAGTACTTC.

V is TRBV2 and J is TRBJ1-3, with TRBD1 identical over 7 bases. The V gene's germline CDR1 is SNHLY and CDR2 FYNNEI. V shed 8 bases and J 0 bases; nucleotides not matched to a gene: 7. The CDR3 contains 15 residues. CDR3 amino acids: CASRRGDSSGNTIYF. CDR3 nucleotide sequence: TGTGCCAGCCGAAGGGGGGACAGCTCTGGAAACACCATATATTTT.

V gene TRBV7-8 combines with J gene TRBJ2-1; TRBD2 matches 9 bases. Germline CDR1 and CDR2: SGHVS and FQNEAQ. The CDR3 sequence is 16 residues long. V lost 1 base, J lost 0 bases, and 1 base stayed unmatched. CDR3 bases: TGTGCCAGCAGCTTAGTACTAGCGGGCTCCTACAATGAGCAGTTCTTC. It codes for CASSLVLAGSYNEQFF.

The V and J genes are TRBV19 and TRBJ2-7, with 9 bases lining up with TRBD1. CDR1 is LNHDA, CDR2 SQIVND, per germline (reference sequence). This CDR3 has 14 residues. Trimming removed 7 bases from V and 2 bases from J; junction bases left unmatched: 6. The CDR3 loop reads CASKPDRGAYEQYF. In nucleotides, the CDR3 is TGTGCCAGTAAGCCGGACAGGGGAGCCTACGAGCAGTACTTC.

The chain employs TRBV7-3 and TRBJ1-1; D is unclear. Germline V gives CDR1 SGHTA, CDR2 FQGTGA. The CDR3 runs 14 residues. The V end lost 5 bases, the J end lost 0 bases, and 10 bases lay between the germline ends. The CDR3 DNA reads as TGTGCCAGCAGCCTCCTTCAGGTGAACACTGAAGCTTTCTTT. This sequence encodes CASSLLQVNTEAFF.

The J gene is TRBJ2-5, the V gene TRBV5-6; D may match TRBD1 or TRBD2 (5 bases each). Germline CDR1 reads SGHDT; CDR2 reads YYEEEE. Between the trimmed V and J ends, which lost 0 bases and 5 bases, there was a span of 14 bases. CDR3 length: 15 residues. CDR3 sequence: CASSLVGTGPETQYF. The DNA of the CDR3 is TGTGCCAGCAGCTTGGTCGGGACGGGACCCGAGACCCAGTACTTC.

This clone was seen a single time. The chain couples TRBV11-2 to TRBJ2-5; D is perhaps TRBD2 (7 bases). V was trimmed by 1 base and J by 5 bases, leaving 17 bases between them. CDR3 length: 16 residues. The germline V gene has CDR1 SGHAT and CDR2 FQNNGV. CDR3 nucleotide sequence: TGTGCCAGCAGCTTAGTCAGCGGGACAAGTTGGGAGACCCAGTACTTC. Its translation is CASSLVSGTSWETQYF.

The chain combines TRBV30 with TRBJ2-5; possibly TRBD1 or TRBD2 for D (5 bases each). CDR1 GTSNPN and CDR2 SVGIG come from the germline V gene (reference sequence). CDR3 length equals 14 residues. The V and J ends lost 2 bases and 1 base respectively, with 11 bases between them. Here the CDR3 reads CAWSSTGTQETQYF. The CDR3 bases are TGTGCCTGGAGTTCCACCGGGACCCAAGAGACCCAGTACTTC. The full variable domain, its missing parts supplied by reference TRBV30 and TRBJ2-5, is SQTIHQWPATLVQPVGSPLSLECTVEGTSNPNLYWYRQAAGRGLQLLFYSVGIGQISSEVPQNLSASRPQDRQFILSSKKLLLSDSGFYLCAWSSTGTQETQYFGPGTRLLVL.

The V gene is TRBV5-1, the J gene TRBJ2-2, with D perhaps TRBD1 or TRBD2 (6 bases each). The germline CDR1 and CDR2 sequences are SGHRS and YFSETQ. The CDR3 runs 16 residues. The V end lost 4 bases, the J end lost 4 bases, and 17 bases lay between the germline ends. The CDR3 region is CASSRKLEGGTGELFF. CDR3 in DNA: TGCGCCAGCAGCCGTAAACTAGAGGGGGGCACCGGGGAGCTGTTTTTT.

The V gene is TRBV11-3, the J gene TRBJ1-3; TRBD1 is a possible D gene (6 bases). This CDR3 is built from 15 residues. V lost 1 base to trimming and J lost 2 bases, with 9 bases between them. Germline CDR1 is SGHNT and CDR2 is YENEEA. Written as DNA, the CDR3 is TGTGCCAGCAGCTTAGGCGGACAGCCTGGAAACACCATATATTTT. Encoded protein: CASSLGGQPGNTIYF.

The chain recombines TRBV6-5 with TRBJ2-6, with D unclear. Germline V gene sequence: CDR1 MNHEY, CDR2 SVGAGI. This CDR3 is built from 16 residues. Trimming removed 0 bases from V and 0 bases from J, with 6 bases in between. CDR3 coding DNA: TGTGCCAGCAGTTACTCGAGATACTCTGGGGCCAACGTCCTGACTTTC. Its translation: CASSYSRYSGANVLTF.